The 14 T cell receptor beta chains below were found in one sample sequenced in a study of somatic mutations in cytotoxic T cells in rheumatoid arthritis. This table comes from immunoSEQ multiplex PCR, and its TCRdb copy is limited to in-frame clones, with some not included. Of around 13,000 clones listed, around 75% are singletons. The specimen was CD8+ T cells sorted from blood. All receptors derive from an adult with rheumatoid arthritis.

The chain couples TRBV11-2 to TRBJ2-7, with D tentatively TRBD1 or TRBD2 (5 bases each). V gave up 5 bases and J gave up 7 bases, with 15 bases separating them. CDR3 length: 13 amino acids. Germline V gene data show CDR1 as SGHAT and CDR2 as FQNNGV. The CDR3 DNA reads as TGTGCCAGCAGCCCCGGGACCGTTCGGGAGCAGTACTTC. This encodes CASSPGTVREQYF.

V is TRBV5-1 and J is TRBJ2-7; TRBD1 agrees at 10 bases. There are 15 residues in the CDR3. CDR1 is SGHRS, CDR2 YFSETQ, per germline. V lost 1 base, J lost 9 bases, and 10 bases stayed unmatched. This chain's CDR3 is CASSLNHGTGEAQYF. The CDR3 DNA follows: TGCGCCAGCAGCTTGAACCACGGGACAGGGGAGGCGCAGTACTTC.

The chain links TRBV7-9 to TRBJ1-1, with unresolved D. Trimming left V 5 bases short and J 10 bases short, with 14 bases between. This CDR3 comprises 12 residues. Germline CDR1 reads SEHNR; CDR2 reads FQNEAQ (reference sequence). The CDR3 coding sequence is TGTGCCAGCAGCCCCCGGCCGGATGCAGCTTTCTTT. Encoded protein: CASSPRPDAAFF.

This clone has a single count. The J gene is TRBJ2-1, the V gene TRBV11-3; TRBD2 aligns across 7 bases. CDR3 length: 15 residues. The germline CDR1 and CDR2 sequences are SGHNT and YENEEA. The ends lost 7 bases at V and 6 bases at J; junction bases unmatched: 12. In DNA, the CDR3 is TGTGCCAGCACCGGGGCTGCGGGAGAGGGCAATGAGCAGTTCTTC. Its protein is CASTGAAGEGNEQFF.

The chain is built from TRBV19 and TRBJ1-5; D gene unclear. V lost 6 bases and J lost 3, with 15 bases in between. From germline, CDR1 is LNHDA and CDR2 SQIVND (reference sequence). The CDR3 totals 15 residues. DNA of the CDR3: TGTGCCAGTAGGATCCCTGGCGGCCTCAATCAGCCCCAGCATTTT. Its protein is CASRIPGGLNQPQHF.

The chain has TRBV5-4 and TRBJ2-7; 10 nucleotides match TRBD2. The trim removed 7 bases at V and 2 bases at J, leaving 9 bases unmatched. CDR3 length: 15 residues. From germline, CDR1 is SGHNT and CDR2 YYREEE (reference sequence). CDR3 nucleotides: TGTGCCAGCGGGCTAGCGGGAGCCTTTCCCTACGAGCAGTACTTC. Translation gives CASGLAGAFPYEQYF. Together with reference TRBV5-4 and TRBJ2-7, the CDR3 gives the full variable domain: ETGVTQSPTHLIKTRGQQVTLRCSSQSGHNTVSWYQQALGQGPQFIFQYYREEENGRGNFPPRFSGLQFPNYSSELNVNALELDDSALYLCASGLAGAFPYEQYFGPGTRLTVT.

The V and J genes are TRBV2 and TRBJ2-7, with D tentatively TRBD2 (5 bases). Germline V gene lookup returns CDR1 SNHLY and CDR2 FYNNEI. V lost 7 bases, J lost 3 bases, and 13 bases lay in between. The CDR3 runs 13 residues. The CDR3 sequence is CASIGLSVYEQYF. CDR3 bases: TGTGCCAGCATAGGACTTTCTGTCTACGAGCAGTACTTC.

V usage is TRBV11-2 and J usage is TRBJ2-3; D is uncertain. The CDR3 is made up of 15 amino acids. Trimming took off 6 bases at V and 2 bases at J, with 15 bases between the two ends. CDR1 SGHAT and CDR2 FQNNGV come from the germline V gene. The DNA of the CDR3 is TGTGCCAGCAGACACGACAAGGGAAACACAGATACGCAGTATTTT. Translating gives CASRHDKGNTDTQYF. Full variable domain (outside the CDR3, taken from reference TRBV11-2 and TRBJ2-3): EAGVAQSPRYKIIEKRQSVAFWCNPISGHATLYWYQQILGQGPKLLIQFQNNGVVDDSQLPKDRFSAERLKGVDSTLKIQPAKLEDSAVYLCASRHDKGNTDTQYFGPGTRLTVL.

V usage is TRBV27 and J usage is TRBJ2-3, with 7 bases that match TRBD1. The CDR3 runs 14 residues. The germline V gene encodes CDR1 MNHEY and CDR2 SMNVEV (reference sequence). Trimming removed 5 bases from V and 3 bases from J; junction bases left unmatched: 5. The CDR3 nucleotides read TGTGCCAGCAGTCAGGGACAGAGAACAGATACGCAGTATTTT. This sequence encodes CASSQGQRTDTQYF.

The CDR3 protein is CASSVAFRTSGSNEQFF. The CDR3 region has the DNA TGTGCCAGCAGCGTAGCTTTTAGGACTAGCGGGAGCAATGAGCAGTTCTTC. This chain joins TRBV9 and TRBJ2-1; 13 bases map to TRBD2. This CDR3 is 17 amino acids long. Trimming took 0 bases from V and 6 from J; bases not matched to a gene: 6. The V gene's germline CDR1 is SGDLS and CDR2 YYNGEE.

This chain uses TRBV5-6 with TRBJ2-3, with 7 bases identical to TRBD1. This CDR3 is built from 16 residues. CDR1 is SGHDT, CDR2 YYEEEE, per germline. J lost 2 bases, V lost 3 bases, and 9 bases had no gene match. This chain's CDR3 is CASSSPRGGFTDTQYF. The CDR3 DNA is TGTGCCAGCAGCTCGCCCCGAGGGGGCTTCACAGATACGCAGTATTTT.

By frequency in the sample, this clone is medium-sized. The chain links TRBV28 to TRBJ2-7; D is unclear. Trimming cost V 3 bases and J 0 bases, with 9 bases left between them. The CDR3 has 14 amino acids. Germline V gene sequence: CDR1 MDHEN, CDR2 SYDVKM. The CDR3: CASSFWRSSYEQYF. The CDR3 nucleotides read TGTGCCAGCAGTTTTTGGCGGAGCTCCTACGAGCAGTACTTC.

This clone was found once. The V gene is TRBV5-6, the J gene TRBJ1-1; a weak D match, TRBD1 (6 bases). Trimming pared 2 bases from V and 0 bases from J, leaving 8 bases between. This CDR3 comprises 14 residues. Per germline, CDR1 SGHDT and CDR2 YYEEEE. CDR3 sequence (DNA): TGTGCCAGCAGCTTAGGGGGGATGAACACTGAAGCTTTCTTT. This translates into CASSLGGMNTEAFF.

In the case of this clone: This specimen includes other DNA sequences encoding the same CDR3. The CDR3 DNA reads as TGTGCCAGCAGTGACGGGACTAGCGGCACAGATACGCAGTATTTT. Residues: CASSDGTSGTDTQYF. The chain links TRBV6-4 to TRBJ2-3, with 10 nucleotides matching TRBD2. This CDR3 is 15 amino acids long. The V gene end was trimmed by 2 bases and the J gene end by 1 base; junction bases not matched to a gene: 0. The germline CDR1 and CDR2 sequences are MRHNA and SNTAGT.